These 20 T cell receptor beta chains share one sample of origin, sequenced in a study of T-cell reconstitution after alpha-beta-depleted transplantation in children. A TCRbeta library incorporating unique molecular identifiers was prepared. Via MiXCR, TCRdb re-called the PCR reads, giving one row per CDR3 protein. The sample includes 500,000 or so distinct CDR3 sequences, about 30% of them seen just once. Material: PBMCs from the stem cell graft donor, obtained from the stem cell graft. The receptors here all came from a human donor who donated a stem cell graft to a child with aplastic anemia.

This clonotype was observed a few times. The chain links TRBV5-1 to TRBJ1-1, with D possibly matching TRBD1 (6 bases). CDR3 size: 16 residues. V lost 0 bases, J lost 1 base, and 13 bases lay in between. Germline V lookup: CDR1 SGHRS, CDR2 YFSETQ. CDR3: CASSLGPMGANTEAFF. The CDR3 DNA is TGCGCCAGCAGCTTGGGCCCTATGGGGGCGAACACTGAAGCTTTCTTT.

The V call is TRBV29-1, the J call TRBJ1-2; D not resolved. V lost 4 bases, J lost 5 bases, and 17 bases lay in between. The CDR3 is made up of 14 amino acids. The germline V gene encodes CDR1 SQVTM and CDR2 ANQGSEA. CDR3 sequence: CSVGSPAEGYGYTF. The CDR3 nucleotides are TGCAGCGTTGGTAGCCCCGCTGAGGGTTATGGCTACACCTTC.

This clonotype has more than one count but fewer than ten. The chain is built from TRBV2 and TRBJ2-7; perhaps TRBD1 as D (6 bases). The CDR3 loop spans 16 amino acids. Germline V gene lookup returns CDR1 SNHLY and CDR2 FYNNEI. V was pared by 5 bases and J by 5 bases, with 22 bases between. CDR3 amino acids: CASSPLARQVRDEQYF. The CDR3 DNA reads as TGTGCCAGCAGTCCCCTCGCACGACAGGTCCGCGACGAGCAGTACTTC.

The chain carries TRBV5-1 and TRBJ2-1, with 9 positions matching TRBD2. Germline assignment: CDR1 SGHRS and CDR2 YFSETQ. V lost 5 bases and J lost 3; bases outside the gene matches: 9. The CDR3 length is 16 residues. The CDR3 DNA is TGCGCCAGCAGAACGACTCTTAGCGGGAGCTACAATGAGCAGTTCTTC. Translation: CASRTTLSGSYNEQFF.

The chain is built from TRBV12-3 or TRBV12-4 and TRBJ2-1, with 11 bases matching TRBD2. This CDR3 is built from 15 residues. Germline trimming cut 6 bases from V and 5 bases from J; bases unmatched to any gene: 6. The DNA of the CDR3 is TGTGCCAGCAGCCAAAGACTAGCGGGGAACAATGAGCAGTTCTTC. Translation: CASSQRLAGNNEQFF.

This clonotype turned up a few times. The chain links TRBV7-9 to TRBJ1-2; D call uncertain. Germline assignment: CDR1 SEHNR and CDR2 FQNEAQ (reference sequence). The CDR3 sequence is 15 residues long. Trimming pared 3 bases from V and 2 bases from J, leaving 13 bases between. The CDR3 is CASSFDQTPNYGYTF. The CDR3, as DNA: TGTGCCAGCAGCTTCGACCAAACCCCAAACTATGGCTACACCTTC. The whole variable domain, remainder taken from reference TRBV7-9 and TRBJ1-2, is DTGVSQNPRHKITKRGQNVTFRCDPISEHNRLYWYRQTLGQGPEFLTYFQNEAQLEKSRLLSDRFSAERPKGSFSTLEIQRTEQGDSAMYLCASSFDQTPNYGYTFGSGTRLTVV.

This clonotype came up a few times. V usage is TRBV7-2 and J usage is TRBJ2-5; no clear D gene. The CDR3 runs to 12 residues. Germline CDR1 is SGHTA and CDR2 is FQGNSA. With 1 base removed from V and 5 bases from J, the gap between germline ends came to 5 bases. As DNA, the CDR3 is TGTGCCAGCAGCTTAGTGCCGGAGACCCAGTACTTC. This encodes CASSLVPETQYF. Looking up the rest from reference TRBV7-2 and TRBJ2-5 gives the full variable domain: GAGVSQSPSNKVTEKGKDVELRCDPISGHTALYWYRQSLGQGLEFLIYFQGNSAPDKSGLPSDRFSAERTGGSVSTLTIQRTQQEDSAVYLCASSLVPETQYFGPGTRLLVL.

The rearrangement joins TRBV7-2 to TRBJ1-1; no definite D call. With 1 base removed from V and 4 bases from J, the gap between germline ends came to 7 bases. The CDR3 has 13 amino acids. CDR1 is SGHTA and CDR2 is FQGNSA in the germline V gene. CDR3 sequence (DNA): TGTGCCAGCAGCTTAGTGAGGTTCACTGAAGCTTTCTTT. It yields the protein CASSLVRFTEAFF. The full variable domain, with the rest looked up from reference TRBV7-2 and TRBJ1-1, is GAGVSQSPSNKVTEKGKDVELRCDPISGHTALYWYRQSLGQGLEFLIYFQGNSAPDKSGLPSDRFSAERTGGSVSTLTIQRTQQEDSAVYLCASSLVRFTEAFFGQGTRLTVV.

The gene calls are TRBV11-1 and TRBJ2-7; D possibly uses TRBD1 or TRBD2 (5 bases each). V was cut by 0 bases and J by 4 bases, with 13 bases left in between. Germline assignment: CDR1 SGHAT and CDR2 FQDESV (reference sequence). CDR3 length equals 15 residues. The CDR3 DNA reads TGTGCCAGCAGCTTAGCGGAGGCAGGGCGGTACGAGCAGTACTTC. Amino acids: CASSLAEAGRYEQYF.

The table lists this clonotype with a few counts. This chain joins TRBV4-2 and TRBJ2-5; a weak D match, TRBD2 (6 bases). CDR1 is LGHNA, CDR2 YNFKEQ, per germline. The CDR3 runs to 13 residues. Trimming took off 2 bases at V and 6 bases at J, with 10 bases between the two ends. Written as DNA, the CDR3 is TGTGCCAGCAGCCAAACCGCGGGGAAGACCCAGTACTTC. Translated: CASSQTAGKTQYF.

There are a few counts of this clonotype. The chain couples TRBV6-1 to TRBJ1-1; the match to TRBD1 covers 7 bases. The CDR3 is made up of 16 amino acids. V was pared by 6 bases and J by 0 bases, with 10 bases of the junction left unmatched. Looked up from germline, CDR1 is MNHNS and CDR2 is SASEGT. Here the CDR3 reads CASRHRGTGMNTEAFF. CDR3 in DNA: TGTGCCAGCAGGCACAGGGGAACAGGAATGAACACTGAAGCTTTCTTT.

The chain carries TRBV6-1 and TRBJ2-3; 9 nucleotides agree with TRBD2. After removal of 2 bases from V and 6 bases from J, the junction contained 12 bases not matched to a gene. In germline, CDR1 is MNHNS, CDR2 SASEGT. The CDR3 extends over 17 amino acids. CDR3 coding DNA: TGTGCCAGCAGTGAAACCTTACTAGCGGGTAGTTTGGATACGCAGTATTTT. This codes for CASSETLLAGSLDTQYF.

V usage is TRBV3-1 and J usage is TRBJ2-7, with D uncertain. This CDR3 comprises 15 residues. V was shortened by 1 base and J by 3 bases, with 13 bases between the two germline ends. The germline V gene encodes CDR1 LGHDT and CDR2 YNNKEL (reference sequence). The CDR3 is CASSQGAGNLYEQYF. The CDR3, as DNA: TGTGCCAGCAGCCAAGGGGCAGGTAATCTCTACGAGCAGTACTTC.

This clonotype was counted only a few times. The chain couples TRBV7-8 to TRBJ2-7; D might be TRBD1 (6 bases). Germline values: CDR1 SGHVS, CDR2 FQNEAQ. This CDR3 comprises 13 residues. Trimming cost V 5 bases and J 3 bases, with 11 bases left between them. The CDR3 sequence: CASSRRDNYEQYF. The CDR3 region has the DNA TGTGCCAGCAGCCGCCGGGACAACTACGAGCAGTACTTC.

This clonotype was observed a few times. In nucleotides, the CDR3 is TGCAGTGCTAGTTGGGGCTTTCAGCATTTT. Translation gives CSASWGFQHF. This chain connects TRBV20-1 to TRBJ1-5, with D possibly matching TRBD1 (5 bases). The V end was cut by 3 bases, the J end by 13 bases, with 10 bases between. This CDR3 comprises 10 residues. CDR1 is DFQATT, CDR2 SNEGSKA, per germline (reference sequence).

This chain connects TRBV12-3 or TRBV12-4 to TRBJ1-2, with D perhaps TRBD1 (5 bases). The CDR3 runs 16 residues. Deletions cut 4 bases from V and 7 bases from J, with 22 bases between. The CDR3 spells CASSSTPTGTSLGYTF. The CDR3 nucleotides read TGTGCCAGCAGTTCGACACCCACCGGGACTTCCCTTGGCTACACCTTC.

This clonotype was seen only a few times. The chain carries TRBV12-3 or TRBV12-4 and TRBJ1-1, with D possibly TRBD1 on 6 matching bases. V lost 1 base and J lost 8, with 11 bases in between. The CDR3 length is 13 residues. CDR3 in amino acids: CASSLVDRSEAFF. The CDR3 DNA is TGTGCCAGCAGTTTAGTGGACAGATCCGAAGCTTTCTTT.

The CDR3 spells CASSLDRTETNYEQYF. The CDR3, as DNA: TGCGCCAGCAGCTTGGATCGGACAGAGACAAACTACGAGCAGTACTTC. V gene TRBV5-1 combines with J gene TRBJ2-7; possible D gene TRBD1, 6 bases. The CDR3 loop spans 16 amino acids. Per the germline V gene, CDR1 is SGHRS and CDR2 is YFSETQ. V was shortened by 0 bases and J by 3 bases, with 16 bases between the two germline ends.

This chain connects TRBV20-1 to TRBJ2-1; weak D call: TRBD1 (6 bases). The CDR3 has 15 residues. CDR1 and CDR2 from the germline V gene are DFQATT and SNEGSKA (reference sequence). V lost 3 bases to trimming and J lost 1 base, with 13 bases between them. The CDR3 coding sequence is TGCAGTGCTAGCGGGCACAGGGCGTCCTACAATGAGCAGTTCTTC. It is translated as CSASGHRASYNEQFF.

The V gene is TRBV12-3 or TRBV12-4, the J gene TRBJ1-4, with D tentatively TRBD1 (5 bases). The CDR3 spans 15 residues. Trimming shortened V by 4 bases and J by 0 bases, and 9 bases separated the two germline ends. In DNA, the CDR3 is TGTGCCAGCAGTTCGGGACTTTCAACTAATGAAAAACTGTTTTTT. It is translated as CASSSGLSTNEKLFF.